Below, 20 T cell receptor beta chains from the same sample are listed, as sequenced in a study of metastatic and nonmetastatic thyroid tumors. All patients were treatment-naive before thyroid surgery. TCRdb reassembled clones from the PCR reads with MiXCR. The data contain approximately 13,000 clones, around a quarter of them singletons. Source material: blood. The receptors derive from a female donor with papillary thyroid cancer or a benign thyroid nodule (not recorded which). Some clones in this sample may be carry-over from other donors' samples.

The sample holds many counts of this clone. One junction end disagrees with the germline gene, perhaps due to a read error. The sample has other DNA sequences that encode this CDR3 too. This sequence joins TRBV11-2 and TRBJ1-3, with 9 bases aligning to TRBD1. Germline lookup yields CDR1 SGHAT and CDR2 FQNNGV. This CDR3 is built from 15 residues. This CDR3 reads CASSGTGLAGNTIYF. CDR3 nucleotides: TGTGCCAGCAGCGGGACAGGGCTCGCTGGAAACACCATATACTTT. Together with reference TRBV11-2 and TRBJ1-3, the CDR3 gives the full variable domain: EAGVAQSPRYKIIEKRQSVAFWCNPISGHATLYWYQQILGQGPKLLIQFQNNGVVDDSQLPKDRFSAERLKGVDSTLKIQPAKLEDSAVYLCASSGTGLAGNTIYFGEGSWLTVV.

The chain recombines TRBV5-1 with TRBJ1-1; 12 positions match TRBD1. The J segment lost 7 bases and the V segment lost 3 bases, leaving 4 bases of the junction unmatched. The CDR3 loop spans 14 amino acids. CDR1 and CDR2 (germline): SGHRS, YFSETQ. The CDR3 nucleotides are TGCGCCAGCAGCTCGGGACAGGGGGCGGTTGAAGCTTTCTTT. Translated, it gives CASSSGQGAVEAFF.

The rearrangement uses TRBV28 and TRBJ2-7; the D gene is possibly TRBD2 (6 bases). CDR1 and CDR2 from the germline V gene are MDHEN and SYDVKM. V lost 8 bases and J 1 base, leaving 15 bases between the germline ends. There are 14 residues in the CDR3. The CDR3 region has the DNA TGTGCCAGCTCCGGACTAATCAAATCCTACGAGCAGTACTTC. It yields the protein CASSGLIKSYEQYF.

There are many counts of this clone. V is TRBV9 and J is TRBJ2-2; D is ambiguous. V lost 1 base and J 4 bases, leaving 5 bases between the germline ends. The CDR3 totals 13 residues. In germline, CDR1 is SGDLS, CDR2 YYNGEE. CDR3 sequence: CASSVFGTGELFF. CDR3 in DNA: TGTGCCAGCAGCGTATTTGGCACCGGGGAGCTGTTTTTT.

In this sample, this clone turned up many times. The chain links TRBV4-2 to TRBJ2-7, with TRBD1 matching over 7 bases. Looked up from germline, CDR1 is LGHNA and CDR2 is YNFKEQ. Trimming cost V 8 bases and J 2 bases; bases outside gene matches: 6. The CDR3 runs to 13 residues. In nucleotides, the CDR3 is TGTGCCAGCGCCGGGACAGAAGCCTACGAGCAGTACTTC. Its protein is CASAGTEAYEQYF.

The sample holds many counts of this clone. The chain links TRBV7-8 to TRBJ1-1; TRBD1 aligns across 7 bases. The V gene's germline CDR1 is SGHVS and CDR2 FQNEAQ. The CDR3 runs 18 residues. The V segment lost 2 bases and the J segment 1 base; nucleotides outside the gene matches: 13. The CDR3: CASSLRVLNRGPNTEAFF. In DNA, the CDR3 is TGTGCCAGCAGCTTACGGGTCCTAAACAGGGGACCGAACACTGAAGCTTTCTTT.

This clone ranks as medium-sized. This chain uses TRBV19 with TRBJ1-2; 8 nucleotides agree with TRBD1. The junction had 6 bases not matched to a gene; V was cut back by 6 bases and J by 6 bases. In germline, CDR1 is LNHDA, CDR2 SQIVND (reference sequence). The CDR3 totals 13 residues. CDR3 DNA sequence: TGTGCCAGTAGAGGGACAGGCGGACATGGCTACACCTTC. Its translation: CASRGTGGHGYTF.

This clone was seen a few times. This sequence joins TRBV28 and TRBJ2-2; no firm D call. The CDR3 length is 13 residues. V dropped 6 bases and J dropped 3 bases, with 8 bases sitting between them. Germline V gene data show CDR1 as MDHEN and CDR2 as SYDVKM. CDR3: CASRVGYTGELFF. The CDR3 DNA reads TGTGCCAGCAGGGTCGGTTACACCGGGGAGCTGTTTTTT.

This clone was picked up many times. The chain is built from TRBV19 and TRBJ1-2; 7 bases line up with TRBD1. Germline loops: CDR1 LNHDA, CDR2 SQIVND (reference sequence). V shed 4 bases, J shed 7 bases, and the junction held 15 bases outside the gene matches. The CDR3 runs to 16 residues. The CDR3 sequence: CASSNPPGQLNGGYTF. The CDR3 region has the DNA TGTGCCAGTAGTAACCCCCCGGGACAGCTTAACGGTGGCTACACCTTC.

At least ten counts were recorded for this clone. This chain links TRBV20-1 with TRBJ2-4; D possibly corresponds to TRBD2 (5 bases). With 4 bases removed from V and 0 bases from J, the gap between germline ends came to 13 bases. The length of the CDR3 is 15 residues. CDR1 is DFQATT and CDR2 is SNEGSKA in the germline V gene (reference sequence). The CDR3 bases are TGCAGTGCTAATTTCGGGAATAGAGCCAAAAACATTCAGTACTTC. This translates into CSANFGNRAKNIQYF.

Comment on this clone: The final CDR3 position lacks the conserved phenylalanine or tryptophan, pointing to a likely read error. The DNA is left out, because the CDR3 cannot be placed on it with certainty; the CDR3 is given as TCRdb lists it. The chain recombines TRBV20-1 with TRBJ1-5; the DNA was not compared with TRBD1, the D call given in the table. The CDR3 is 14 amino acids in total, end residues counted. Germline CDR1 and CDR2: DFQATT and SNEGSKA (reference sequence). The chain's CDR3 is CSARDRGWGEPHHL.

The chain combines TRBV6-1 with TRBJ1-1, with D hard to call. This CDR3 contains 13 residues. CDR1 is MNHNS and CDR2 is SASEGT in the germline V gene. Trimming removed 7 bases from V and 3 bases from J, with 12 bases in between. The CDR3 here is CASTRQVHTEAFF. The CDR3 DNA is TGTGCCAGCACCCGCCAGGTCCACACTGAAGCTTTCTTT.

This chain connects TRBV16 to TRBJ1-1; D is ambiguous. The V end was cut by 4 bases, the J end by 0 bases, with 12 bases between. Germline loops: CDR1 KGHSY, CDR2 FQNENV. CDR3 length: 15 amino acids. CDR3 sequence reads: CASSPAQVMNTEAFF. CDR3 DNA: TGTGCCAGCAGCCCTGCCCAAGTGATGAACACTGAAGCTTTCTTT. Looking up the rest from reference TRBV16 and TRBJ1-1 gives the full variable domain: GEEVAQTPKHLVRGEGQKAKLYCAPIKGHSYVFWYQQVLKNEFKFLISFQNENVFDETGMPKERFSAKCLPNSPCSLEIQATKLEDSAVYFCASSPAQVMNTEAFFGQGTRLTVV.

The J gene is TRBJ1-2, the V gene TRBV6-1, with D uncertain. The germline CDR1 and CDR2 sequences are MNHNS and SASEGT. The length of the CDR3 is 13 residues. Trimming removed 2 bases from V and 7 bases from J, with 11 bases in between. CDR3 DNA: TGTGCCAGCAGTGAACTGCAGGACGGTGGCTACACCTTC. Residues: CASSELQDGGYTF.

This chain uses TRBV7-8 with TRBJ1-1; D is ambiguous. The CDR3 length is 14 residues. Trimming left V 2 bases short and J 1 base short, with 8 bases between. Germline V gene sequence: CDR1 SGHVS, CDR2 FQNEAQ. CDR3 sequence: CASSLNRGNTEAFF. DNA of the CDR3: TGTGCCAGCAGCTTAAACCGTGGGAACACTGAAGCTTTCTTT.

This clone showed up just once. The V call is TRBV11-2, the J call TRBJ1-6; 7 bases match TRBD1. Germline CDR1 reads SGHAT; CDR2 reads FQNNGV. J was trimmed by 6 bases and V by 3 bases; bases with no gene match: 5. The CDR3 runs to 15 residues. In nucleotides, the CDR3 is TGTGCCAGCAGCTTGGGACAGACCGCTAATTCACCCCTCCACTTT. It yields the protein CASSLGQTANSPLHF.

The sample holds many counts of this clone. CDR3 residues: CSVRPRGGGTDTQYF. The CDR3 DNA reads TGCAGTGTCAGACCCAGGGGGGGGGGCACAGATACGCAGTATTTT. The chain combines TRBV20-1 with TRBJ2-3; D assignment may be TRBD1 or TRBD2 (7 bases each). The CDR3 totals 15 residues. Deletions cut 7 bases from V and 1 base from J, with 18 bases between. Germline loops: CDR1 DFQATT, CDR2 SNEGSKA (reference sequence).

This clone turned up a few times. The chain recombines TRBV6-1 with TRBJ2-3; 10 nucleotides match TRBD2. V shed 3 bases, J shed 2 bases, and the junction held 5 bases outside the gene matches. The CDR3 loop spans 16 amino acids. Germline V CDR1 and CDR2: MNHNS, SASEGT. As DNA, the CDR3 is TGTGCCAGCAGTGACACAAGCGGGGGGGCCACAGATACGCAGTATTTT. Protein: CASSDTSGGATDTQYF.

This clone was seen a few times. The V call is TRBV27, the J call TRBJ1-3; D is ambiguous. Germline CDR1 MNHEY, CDR2 SMNVEV (reference sequence). Trimming stripped 7 bases from V and 4 bases from J, with 5 bases between. The CDR3 runs 11 residues. The CDR3 loop reads CASKEGNTIYF. CDR3 DNA: TGTGCCAGCAAGGAGGGAAACACCATATATTTT.

This clone was detected only a few times. The chain links TRBV28 to TRBJ1-2, with D unclear. V lost 3 bases and J 8 bases, leaving 16 bases between the germline ends. CDR3 length: 14 residues. Germline-derived CDR1 and CDR2 are MDHEN and SYDVKM. CDR3 bases: TGTGCCAGCAGTTTGGCCGGGAGCGATGAAGGCTACACCTTC. This gives the protein CASSLAGSDEGYTF.